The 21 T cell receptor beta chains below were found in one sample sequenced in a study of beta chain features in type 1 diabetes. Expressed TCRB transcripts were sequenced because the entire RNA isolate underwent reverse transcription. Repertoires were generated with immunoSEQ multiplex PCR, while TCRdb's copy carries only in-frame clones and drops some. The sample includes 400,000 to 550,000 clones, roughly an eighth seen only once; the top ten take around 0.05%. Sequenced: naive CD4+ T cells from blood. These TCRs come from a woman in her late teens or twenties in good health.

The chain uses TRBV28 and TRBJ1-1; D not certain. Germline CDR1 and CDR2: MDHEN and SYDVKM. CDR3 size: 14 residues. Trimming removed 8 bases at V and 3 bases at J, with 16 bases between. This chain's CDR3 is CASRLQRSDTEAFF. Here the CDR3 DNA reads TGTGCCAGCCGCCTACAGCGCTCGGACACTGAAGCTTTCTTT.

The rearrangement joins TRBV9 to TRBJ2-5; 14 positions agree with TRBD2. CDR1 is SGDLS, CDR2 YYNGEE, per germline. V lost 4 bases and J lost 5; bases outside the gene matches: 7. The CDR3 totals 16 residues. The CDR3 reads CASSPGLAGVEETQYF. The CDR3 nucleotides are TGTGCCAGCAGCCCGGGACTAGCGGGAGTCGAGGAGACCCAGTACTTC. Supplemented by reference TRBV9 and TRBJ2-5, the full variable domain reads DSGVTQTPKHLITATGQRVTLRCSPRSGDLSVYWYQQSLDQGLQFLIQYYNGEERAKGNILERFSAQQFPDLHSELNLSSLELGDSALYFCASSPGLAGVEETQYFGPGTRLLVL.

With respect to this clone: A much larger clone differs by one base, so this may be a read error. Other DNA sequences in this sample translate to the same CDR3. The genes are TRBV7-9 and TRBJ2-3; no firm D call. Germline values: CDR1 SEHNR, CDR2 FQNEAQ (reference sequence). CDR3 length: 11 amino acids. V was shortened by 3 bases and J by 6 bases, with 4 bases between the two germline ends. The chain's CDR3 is CASSFTDTQYF. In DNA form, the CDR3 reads TGTGCCAGCAGCTTCACCGATACGCAGTATTTT.

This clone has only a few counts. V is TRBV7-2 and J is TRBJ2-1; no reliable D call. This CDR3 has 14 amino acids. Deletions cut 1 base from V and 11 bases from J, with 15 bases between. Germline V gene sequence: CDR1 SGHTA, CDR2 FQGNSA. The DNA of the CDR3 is TGTGCCAGCAGCTTAGGTGGCAGTCCGGTCAAGCAGTTCTTC. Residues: CASSLGGSPVKQFF.

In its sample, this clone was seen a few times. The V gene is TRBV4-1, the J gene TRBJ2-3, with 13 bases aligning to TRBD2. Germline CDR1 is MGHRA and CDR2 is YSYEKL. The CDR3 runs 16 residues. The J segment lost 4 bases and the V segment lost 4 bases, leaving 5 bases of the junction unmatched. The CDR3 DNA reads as TGCGCCAGCAGCCGCGGACTAGCGGGAGTACCAGATACGCAGTATTTT. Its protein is CASSRGLAGVPDTQYF.

The CDR3 loop reads CASAEQETQYF. The CDR3 DNA follows: TGTGCCAGCGCGGAACAAGAGACCCAGTACTTC. The chain employs TRBV18 and TRBJ2-5; unclear D gene. Per the germline V gene, CDR1 is KGHSH and CDR2 is LQKENI. V gave up 8 bases and J gave up 2 bases, with 6 bases separating them. CDR3 size: 11 residues. Using reference TRBV18 and TRBJ2-5 for the parts outside the CDR3, the full variable domain is NAGVMQNPRHLVRRRGQEARLRCSPMKGHSHVYWYRQLPEEGLKFMVYLQKENIIDESGMPKERFSAEFPKEGPSILRIQQVVRGDSAAYFCASAEQETQYFGPGTRLLVL.

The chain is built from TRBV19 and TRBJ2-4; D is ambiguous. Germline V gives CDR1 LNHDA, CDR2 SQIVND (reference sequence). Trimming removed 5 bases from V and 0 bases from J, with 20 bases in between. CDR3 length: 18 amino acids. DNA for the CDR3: TGTGCCAGTAGTCGGGCGGCGGCCAGAACCCTAGCCAAAAACATTCAGTACTTC. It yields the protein CASSRAAARTLAKNIQYF.

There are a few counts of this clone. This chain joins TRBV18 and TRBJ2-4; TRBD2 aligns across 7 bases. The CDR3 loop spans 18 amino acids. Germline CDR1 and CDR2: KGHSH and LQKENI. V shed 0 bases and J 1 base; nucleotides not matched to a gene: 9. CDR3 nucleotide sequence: TGTGCCAGCTCACCACCGGGGACTACCAACCCTGCCAAAAACATTCAGTACTTC. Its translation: CASSPPGTTNPAKNIQYF. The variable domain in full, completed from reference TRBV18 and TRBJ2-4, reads NAGVMQNPRHLVRRRGQEARLRCSPMKGHSHVYWYRQLPEEGLKFMVYLQKENIIDESGMPKERFSAEFPKEGPSILRIQQVVRGDSAAYFCASSPPGTTNPAKNIQYFGAGTRLSVL.

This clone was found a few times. The CDR3 loop is CASWDRAGFGGYTF. The CDR3 DNA reads TGTGCCAGTTGGGACAGGGCGGGCTTTGGTGGCTACACCTTC. The chain recombines TRBV2 with TRBJ1-2; TRBD1 aligns across 9 bases. Looked up from germline, CDR1 is SNHLY and CDR2 is FYNNEI. Trimming cost V 9 bases and J 7 bases; bases outside gene matches: 12. The CDR3 covers 14 residues.

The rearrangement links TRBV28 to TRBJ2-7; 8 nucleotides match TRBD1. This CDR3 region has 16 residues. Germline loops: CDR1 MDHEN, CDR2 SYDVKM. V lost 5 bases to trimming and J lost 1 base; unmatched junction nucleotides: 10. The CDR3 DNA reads TGTGCCAGCAGTACCTGGACAGGGAAATCTTCCTACGAGCAGTACTTC. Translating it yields CASSTWTGKSSYEQYF.

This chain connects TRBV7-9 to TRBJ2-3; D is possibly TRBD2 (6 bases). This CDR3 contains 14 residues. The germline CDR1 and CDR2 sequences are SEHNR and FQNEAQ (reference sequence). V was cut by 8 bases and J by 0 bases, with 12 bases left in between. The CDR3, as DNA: TGTGCCAGCGGGCGGGCGGGAAGCACAGATACGCAGTATTTT. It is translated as CASGRAGSTDTQYF.

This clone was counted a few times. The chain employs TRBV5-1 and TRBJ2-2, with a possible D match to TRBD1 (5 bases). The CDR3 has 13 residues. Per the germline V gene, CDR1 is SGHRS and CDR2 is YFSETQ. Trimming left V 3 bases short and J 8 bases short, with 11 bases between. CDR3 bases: TGCGCCAGCAGCTCGACAGTTTTGGGGGAGCTGTTTTTT. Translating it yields CASSSTVLGELFF.

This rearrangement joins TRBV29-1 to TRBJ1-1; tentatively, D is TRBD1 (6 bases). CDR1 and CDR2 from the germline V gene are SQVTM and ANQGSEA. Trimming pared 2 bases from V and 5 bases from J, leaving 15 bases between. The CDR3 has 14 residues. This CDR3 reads CSVERGHPRTEAFF. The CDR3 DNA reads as TGCAGCGTTGAAAGGGGACACCCTAGGACTGAAGCTTTCTTT. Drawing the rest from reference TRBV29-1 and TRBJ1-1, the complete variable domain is SAVISQKPSRDICQRGTSLTIQCQVDSQVTMMFWYRQQPGQSLTLIATANQGSEATYESGFVIDKFPISRPNLTFSTLTVSNMSPEDSSIYLCSVERGHPRTEAFFGQGTRLTVV.

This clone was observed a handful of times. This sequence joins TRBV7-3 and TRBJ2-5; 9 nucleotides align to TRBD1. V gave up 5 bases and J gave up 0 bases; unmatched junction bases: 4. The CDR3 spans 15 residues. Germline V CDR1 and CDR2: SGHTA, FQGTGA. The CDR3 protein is CASSVGTGYQETQYF. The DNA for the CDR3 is TGTGCCAGCAGCGTCGGGACAGGGTACCAAGAGACCCAGTACTTC.

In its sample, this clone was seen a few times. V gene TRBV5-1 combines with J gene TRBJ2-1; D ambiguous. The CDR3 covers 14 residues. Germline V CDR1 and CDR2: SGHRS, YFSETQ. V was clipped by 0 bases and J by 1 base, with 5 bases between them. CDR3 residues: CASSLGLSYNEQFF. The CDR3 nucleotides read TGCGCCAGCAGCTTGGGCCTATCCTACAATGAGCAGTTCTTC.

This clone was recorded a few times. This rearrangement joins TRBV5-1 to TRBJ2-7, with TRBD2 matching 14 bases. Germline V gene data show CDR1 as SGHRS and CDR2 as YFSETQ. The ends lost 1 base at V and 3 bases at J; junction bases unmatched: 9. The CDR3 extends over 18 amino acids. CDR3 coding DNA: TGCGCCAGCAGCTTGAGGGGACTAGCGGGAGACATCCTCTACGAGCAGTACTTC. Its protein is CASSLRGLAGDILYEQYF.

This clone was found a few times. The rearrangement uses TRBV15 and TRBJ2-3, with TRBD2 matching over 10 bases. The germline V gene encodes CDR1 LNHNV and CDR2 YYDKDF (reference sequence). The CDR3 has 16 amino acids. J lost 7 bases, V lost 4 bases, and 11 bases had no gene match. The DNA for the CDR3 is TGTGCCACCAGCACAGGACTAGCGGTTGCAGGAAATACGCAGTATTTT. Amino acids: CATSTGLAVAGNTQYF.

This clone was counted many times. The CDR3 sequence: CAWSVGQAYNEQFF. The CDR3 nucleotides read TGTGCCTGGAGTGTAGGGCAGGCTTACAATGAGCAGTTCTTC. The chain links TRBV30 to TRBJ2-1; D is ambiguous. CDR1 and CDR2 (germline): GTSNPN, SVGIG (reference sequence). V shed 0 bases and J shed 4 bases, with 10 bases lying between them. This CDR3 has 14 residues.

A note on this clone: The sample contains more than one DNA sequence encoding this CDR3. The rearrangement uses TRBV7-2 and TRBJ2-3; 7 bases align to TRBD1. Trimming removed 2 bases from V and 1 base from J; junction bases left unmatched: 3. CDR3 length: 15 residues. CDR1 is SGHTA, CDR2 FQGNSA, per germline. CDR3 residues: CASSLRQGGTDTQYF. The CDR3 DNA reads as TGTGCCAGCAGCTTAAGGCAGGGGGGCACAGATACGCAGTATTTT.

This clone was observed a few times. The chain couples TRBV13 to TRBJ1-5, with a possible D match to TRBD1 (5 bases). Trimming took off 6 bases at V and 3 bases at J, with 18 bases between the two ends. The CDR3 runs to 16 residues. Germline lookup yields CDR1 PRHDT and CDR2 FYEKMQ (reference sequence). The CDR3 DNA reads TGTGCCAGCAGGCGGGGTGGGGCAGAGTCCAATCAGCCCCAGCATTTT. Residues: CASRRGGAESNQPQHF.

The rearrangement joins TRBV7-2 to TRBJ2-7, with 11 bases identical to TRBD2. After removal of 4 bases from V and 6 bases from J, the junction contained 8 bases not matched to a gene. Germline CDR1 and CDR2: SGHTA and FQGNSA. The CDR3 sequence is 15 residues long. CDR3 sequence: CASSSCVAGGCEQYF. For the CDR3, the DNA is TGTGCCAGCAGCTCCTGTGTAGCGGGAGGGTGCGAGCAGTACTTC.